These 5 T cell receptor beta chains share one sample of origin, sequenced in a study of vaccination effects on CD4 cells after COVID-19. No cognate antigen is known for these TCRs. With approximately ten days of culture completed, CD4+ T cells were isolated. Either the BNT162b2 or mRNA-1273 vaccine was given to participants in two doses. TCRdb's table, derived via immunoSEQ multiplex PCR, lists solely in-frame clones and lacks some. The table lists fewer than 55,000 clones, about 70% of them singletons, with 7% in the top ten. Sequencing used CD4+ T cells from PBMCs cultured without peptide, obtained after COVID-19 vaccination. The receptors shown here come from a human donor who received a COVID-19 vaccine.

The chain couples TRBV29-1 to TRBJ2-1; D may be TRBD1 (6 bases). Germline-derived CDR1 and CDR2 are SQVTM and ANQGSEA. Trimming cost V 1 base and J 2 bases, with 15 bases left between them. The CDR3 sequence is 16 residues long. This chain's CDR3 is CSVEAYGRDTYNEQFF. The DNA for the CDR3 is TGCAGCGTTGAAGCATATGGACGGGACACCTACAATGAGCAGTTCTTC.

Details on this clone: The junction does not match germline at one end; this may be a read error. The V gene is TRBV12-3 or TRBV12-4, the J gene TRBJ1-2; D may be TRBD1 (5 bases). The CDR3 consists of 13 residues. As DNA, the CDR3 is TGTGCCAGCAGTTTACGGGGCGTATATGGGTACACCTTC. Protein: CASSLRGVYGYTF.

This clone was detected once. The chain joins TRBV7-9 to TRBJ2-7, with D possibly matching TRBD2 (5 bases). The germline V and J ends were trimmed by 1 base and 6 bases, with 22 bases remaining between them. Germline CDR1 and CDR2: SEHNR and FQNEAQ (reference sequence). This CDR3 is built from 17 residues. In nucleotides, the CDR3 is TGTGCCAGCAGCTTAGAAGAAGGGTTGGACTTCTCCCCCGAGCAGTACTTC. As protein: CASSLEEGLDFSPEQYF.

This rearrangement joins TRBV3-1 (or the pseudogene TRBV3-2) to TRBJ1-2; D not certain. Germline V gene data show CDR1 as LGHDT and CDR2 as YNNKEL (reference sequence). The CDR3 loop spans 12 amino acids. Deletions cut 1 base from V and 7 bases from J, with 7 bases between. The CDR3 nucleotides are TGTGCCAGCAGCCAAGTTCACGGTGGCTACACCTTC. Translating gives CASSQVHGGYTF.

The DNA of the CDR3 is TGTGCCAGCAGCCCCGTAGCGGGGACGCGCTCTGGAAACACCATATATTTT. Translating gives CASSPVAGTRSGNTIYF. The chain links TRBV3-1 (or the pseudogene TRBV3-2) to TRBJ1-3, with a weak D call TRBD1 (5 bases). The CDR3 is 17 residues long. The V gene's germline CDR1 is LGHDT and CDR2 YNNKEL (reference sequence). The V end was cut by 4 bases, the J end by 0 bases, with 16 bases between.